This passage covers 7 T cell receptor beta chains from one sample sequenced in a study of blood T cell repertoires in COVID-19. The data were produced by immunoSEQ multiplex PCR, yet TCRdb's version contains in-frame clones alone and is incomplete. The sample consists of roughly 230,000 clones, about 90% of them appearing once. Sequences were obtained from peripheral blood. These receptors originate from a woman between 55 and 75 years old with COVID-19, enrolled during active disease.

The chain uses TRBV19 and TRBJ1-3, with D unclear. The CDR3 is 14 amino acids. Germline lookup yields CDR1 LNHDA and CDR2 SQIVND (reference sequence). V lost 10 bases to trimming and J lost 1 base, with 14 bases between them. CDR3 residues: CATEATGSGNTIYF. The CDR3 coding sequence is TGTGCCACCGAGGCGACGGGGTCTGGAAACACCATATATTTT.

The chain is built from TRBV28 and TRBJ2-3; D may be TRBD2 (5 bases). The CDR3 runs to 13 residues. Germline V gene lookup returns CDR1 MDHEN and CDR2 SYDVKM. V lost 10 bases, J lost 1 base, and 12 bases lay in between. The CDR3 spells CATTTGGTDTQYF. In nucleotides, the CDR3 is TGTGCCACCACCACCGGGGGCACAGATACGCAGTATTTT. Filled out from reference TRBV28 and TRBJ2-3, the complete variable domain reads DVKVTQSSRYLVKRTGEKVFLECVQDMDHENMFWYRQDPGLGLRLIYFSYDVKMKEKGDIPEGYSVSREKKERFSLILESASTNQTSMYLCATTTGGTDTQYFGPGTRLTVL.

This sequence joins TRBV19 and TRBJ1-2; tentative D call: TRBD1 (6 bases). With 8 bases removed from V and 6 bases from J, the gap between germline ends came to 16 bases. Germline CDR1 LNHDA, CDR2 SQIVND (reference sequence). This CDR3 is built from 13 residues. CDR3 protein: CASSLNRDDGYTF. The DNA for the CDR3 is TGTGCCAGTTCCCTAAACAGGGACGATGGCTACACCTTC.

The chain couples TRBV11-2 to TRBJ1-6; perhaps TRBD1 as D (5 bases). The CDR3 is 16 amino acids. The V and J ends lost 3 bases and 5 bases respectively, with 14 bases between them. Per the germline V gene, CDR1 is SGHAT and CDR2 is FQNNGV. CDR3 in DNA: TGTGCCAGCAGCTTGAGCAGGGTATCCCATAATTCACCCCTCCACTTT. This gives the protein CASSLSRVSHNSPLHF.

The chain recombines TRBV11-2 with TRBJ1-2, with 8 positions matching TRBD1. The CDR3 runs to 19 residues. Germline CDR1 reads SGHAT; CDR2 reads FQNNGV. J gave up 3 bases and V 2 bases, and 17 bases lay outside the gene matches. The CDR3 loop reads CASSLISSRQGPLDYGYTF. CDR3 nucleotides: TGTGCCAGCAGCTTAATCTCCTCCCGACAGGGGCCCTTAGACTATGGCTACACCTTC.

The chain combines TRBV25-1 with TRBJ1-2; D unclear. Trimming removed 1 base from V and 4 bases from J, with 13 bases in between. Germline CDR1 is MGHDK and CDR2 is SYGVNS. The CDR3 has 15 amino acids. CDR3 coding DNA: TGTGCCAGCAGTGAATTCTCTGTACCCGGCTATGGCTACACCTTC. Its protein is CASSEFSVPGYGYTF.

The V and J genes are TRBV27 and TRBJ1-4; a possible D gene is TRBD1 (5 bases). CDR3 size: 16 residues. CDR1 and CDR2 (germline): MNHEY, SMNVEV (reference sequence). Between the trimmed V and J ends, which lost 6 bases and 5 bases, there was a span of 19 bases. The CDR3 sequence is CASRRMGRVNNEKLFF. The CDR3 DNA is TGTGCCAGCAGGAGAATGGGCAGGGTGAACAATGAAAAACTGTTTTTT.